The present T cell receptor (beta chain) was sequenced within a study of post-analysis software for immune sequencing data (dated by TCRdb to between 2014 and 2017). At the level of the whole study: Recorded disease courses included relapsing-remitting, secondary progressive and progressive-relapsing multiple sclerosis, with some patients lacking subtype annotation. A subset of samples was prepared in parallel using single-end sample barcoding, then pooled and co-amplified after Illumina adapter ligation. Patient repertoires were compared against about a dozen previously published healthy control repertoires from donors aged roughly 6 to 28 years. The study at large found these results: The multiple sclerosis patient group was slightly younger than the control group. When samples were clustered directly using the F measure, samples prepared in the same batch co-clustered strongly, which prompted a batch-effect correction. Normalized Chao1 diversity was significantly lower in multiple sclerosis patients than controls, suggesting substantial peripheral T-cell clonal expansion. A few TRBV segments, including TRBV5-6, TRBV5-1 and TRBV20-1, were significantly more frequent in patients than controls.

TCR beta repertoires were profiled from peripheral blood of roughly 13 young patients with multiple sclerosis to demonstrate the VDJtools post-analysis software. Multiple sclerosis patients were children and adolescents aged about 6 to 15 years. CDR1 and CDR2 are read off the germline V gene as MGHRA and YSYEKL. The CDR3 covers 13 residues, taking in both the cysteine and the phenylalanine. The sequence is cut down to CDR3 DNA, 39 bases in frame from base 1. V drops 1 base and J drops 8 bases, leaving 9 bases in between. Notes on this clonotype: The antigen it recognizes is unknown. Base-call qualities are not available, and no considerably larger clone is one nucleotide away.

The library was prepared using PCR. The run used an Illumina HiSeq 2500. Unique molecular identifiers were incorporated into TCR beta cDNA libraries to reduce PCR and sequencing biases. About 500,000 cDNA molecules were obtained for every 1 to 10 million input T cells, so each molecule roughly corresponded to one T cell. The same protocol used for the earlier healthy control dataset was applied to prepare and sequence the patient libraries. Samples belonging to the same batch were prepared together, multiplexed and sequenced on a shared HiSeq lane. The authors' pipeline ran thus. MIGEC handled the raw barcoded reads, throwing out single-read molecular identifier groups before consensus assembly and CDR3 extraction. VDJtools was used for post-analysis of the clonotype tables, with diversity normalized by down-sampling every dataset to the smallest sample size. Repertoire overlap clustering matched CDR3 amino acid but not nucleotide sequences to correct batch-related cross-sample contamination. TCRdb ran its own pipeline on the public reads, namely fastp trimming at Q25 and MiXCR clone calling, and kept in-frame beta chains. Each record represents a unique CDR3 protein, reported with the most common genes and DNA among its rows. For this entry, the V and J calls and clone size follow TCRdb and not the study's own pipeline. The sample data list fewer than 700,000 distinct CDR3 sequences, and 44% of these were observed just once. The top ten clones comprise 1.7% of the sample.

Sequenced: blood. The clonotype comes from a girl under 18 with multiple sclerosis. The chain is encoded by TRBV4-1 joined to TRBJ2-1, with an unclear D gene assignment. The DNA sequence is TGCGCCAGCAGCCAAGTCCAAGGCTATGAGCAGTTCTTC. Its product reads: CASSQVQGYEQFF.